One and the same sample provided the 15 T cell receptor beta chains below, sequenced in a study of identical twins. MiXCR, run by TCRdb on the 5' RACE reads, gives a single entry per CDR3 protein. The data contain hundreds of thousands of distinct CDR3 sequences, approximately 21% of them singletons. These data were likewise used in another study, on T cells expressing NK-cell markers.

The sample consisted of PBMCs. Source of these receptors: a woman in her late teens or twenties in good health.

This chain uses TRBV3-1 with TRBJ2-7; no clear D gene. The germline V gene has CDR1 LGHDT and CDR2 YNNKEL (reference sequence). The CDR3 contains 15 residues. The V and J ends lost 0 bases and 5 bases respectively, with 14 bases between them. The CDR3 loop reads CASSQDQGYYDEQYF. The CDR3 region has the DNA TGTGCCAGCAGCCAAGATCAAGGATACTACGACGAGCAGTACTTC.

This clonotype was detected a few times. V gene TRBV5-1 combines with J gene TRBJ2-5, with D unresolved. V lost 0 bases to trimming and J lost 4 bases, with 10 bases between them. Germline V gene sequence: CDR1 SGHRS, CDR2 YFSETQ. The CDR3 extends over 14 amino acids. The CDR3, as DNA: TGCGCCAGCAGCTTGGACCCCTCGGGAGAGACCCAGTACTTC. Translated, it gives CASSLDPSGETQYF.

This clonotype was observed many times. The J gene is TRBJ1-1, the V gene TRBV12-3 or TRBV12-4; D is unresolved. The CDR3 runs to 11 residues. Trimming pared 8 bases from V and 5 bases from J, leaving 9 bases between. CDR3 sequence reads: CASRRQTEAFF. The CDR3 coding sequence is TGTGCCAGCCGCCGTCAGACTGAAGCTTTCTTT.

This rearrangement joins TRBV12-5 to TRBJ2-3, with a tentative D call TRBD1 (5 bases). CDR3 length: 14 residues. Germline-derived CDR1 and CDR2 are LGHNT and FRNRAP. Trimming left V 4 bases short and J 5 bases short, with 13 bases between. In nucleotides, the CDR3 is TGTGCTAGTGGTTCGGACCCGACAGAAGATACGCAGTATTTT. Translated: CASGSDPTEDTQYF. The full variable domain, its missing parts supplied by reference TRBV12-5 and TRBJ2-3, is DARVTQTPRHKVTEMGQEVTMRCQPILGHNTVFWYRQTMMQGLELLAYFRNRAPLDDSGMPKDRFSAEMPDATLATLKIQPSEPRDSAVYFCASGSDPTEDTQYFGPGTRLTVL.

This clonotype was detected many times. J is TRBJ1-4 and V is TRBV6-1, with D unclear. Between the trimmed V and J ends, which lost 10 bases and 5 bases, there was a span of 11 bases. Germline CDR1 and CDR2: MNHNS and SASEGT. The CDR3 length is 12 residues. The CDR3 region has the DNA TGTGCCACCGTTGCGGGGAATGAAAAACTGTTTTTT. It yields the protein CATVAGNEKLFF.

Written as DNA, the CDR3 is TGCAGCGTCATTCCGGGACAGGGGAGGGAGCAGTACTTC. As protein: CSVIPGQGREQYF. V is TRBV29-1 and J is TRBJ2-7; TRBD1 matches at 10 bases. The germline V gene encodes CDR1 SQVTM and CDR2 ANQGSEA. J gave up 7 bases and V 6 bases, and 9 bases lay outside the gene matches. The CDR3 loop spans 13 amino acids.

This clonotype has more than one count but fewer than ten. V gene TRBV2 combines with J gene TRBJ1-6, with a weak D call TRBD1 (5 bases). This CDR3 has 13 residues. The germline V gene has CDR1 SNHLY and CDR2 FYNNEI. V gave up 6 bases and J gave up 8 bases, with 11 bases separating them. The DNA for the CDR3 is TGTGCCAGCAGGGGGACGCAATATTCACCCCTCCACTTT. Its protein is CASRGTQYSPLHF. The variable domain in full, with the rest retrieved from reference TRBV2 and TRBJ1-6, is EPEVTQTPSHQVTQMGQEVILRCVPISNHLYFYWYRQILGQKVEFLVSFYNNEISEKSEIFDDQFSVERPDGSNFTLKIRSTKLEDSAMYFCASRGTQYSPLHFGNGTRLTVT.

The genes are TRBV20-1 and TRBJ2-7, with D perhaps matching TRBD1 (6 bases). This CDR3 is 13 amino acids long. Germline CDR1 DFQATT, CDR2 SNEGSKA (reference sequence). The V end lost 2 bases, the J end lost 0 bases, and 8 bases lay between the germline ends. This CDR3 is CSARHRDSYEQYF. The CDR3 DNA is TGCAGTGCTAGACACAGGGACTCCTACGAGCAGTACTTC.

V gene TRBV12-3 or TRBV12-4 combines with J gene TRBJ1-3; D is unresolved. Trimming left V 3 bases short and J 5 bases short, with 11 bases between. The CDR3 covers 14 residues. The CDR3: CASSFSGDRNTIYF. For the CDR3, the DNA is TGTGCCAGCAGTTTTAGCGGGGATCGAAACACCATATATTTT.

The chain recombines TRBV11-3 with TRBJ2-1; D may be TRBD1 (6 bases). Germline V lookup: CDR1 SGHNT, CDR2 YENEEA. The CDR3 consists of 13 residues. The ends were cut back, 8 bases at V and 6 bases at J, with 14 bases in the middle. The CDR3 region has the DNA TGTGCCAGCGGGCAGGGGATATTCAATGAGCAGTTCTTC. This translates into CASGQGIFNEQFF.

The table lists this clonotype with a few counts. This chain connects TRBV7-2 to TRBJ2-2; TRBD2 aligns across 10 bases. The CDR3 runs to 17 residues. J gave up 5 bases and V 4 bases, and 10 bases lay outside the gene matches. The germline CDR1 and CDR2 sequences are SGHTA and FQGNSA. The CDR3 bases are TGTGCCAGCAGCTCCGCGGTGGGACTAGCGCCGACCGGGGAGCTGTTTTTT. Translated: CASSSAVGLAPTGELFF.

The chain is built from TRBV20-1 and TRBJ2-2; the match to TRBD1 covers 9 bases. CDR1 DFQATT and CDR2 SNEGSKA come from the germline V gene (reference sequence). The CDR3 loop spans 18 amino acids. V shed 6 bases, J shed 6 bases, and the junction held 20 bases outside the gene matches. CDR3 residues: CSAKKWAGTGTVSGELFF. CDR3 DNA: TGCAGTGCCAAGAAGTGGGCCGGGACAGGGACGGTATCCGGGGAGCTGTTTTTT.

This clonotype was counted many times. The J gene is TRBJ1-2, the V gene TRBV5-4; a weak D match, TRBD1 (5 bases). V lost 2 bases and J lost 4, with 12 bases in between. The length of the CDR3 is 14 residues. Germline V CDR1 and CDR2: SGHNT, YYREEE (reference sequence). In nucleotides, the CDR3 is TGTGCCAGCAGCTTTAAAGGGACCGGCTATGGCTACACCTTC. Translation: CASSFKGTGYGYTF.

This clonotype was detected only a few times. This chain joins TRBV4-2 and TRBJ2-7; 9 bases are shared with TRBD2. Germline V gene sequence: CDR1 LGHNA, CDR2 YNFKEQ. The CDR3 is made up of 15 amino acids. After removal of 7 bases from V and 2 bases from J, the junction contained 9 bases not matched to a gene. CDR3 amino acids: CASKPVAGDAYEQYF. In DNA form, the CDR3 reads TGTGCCAGCAAACCTGTAGCGGGGGATGCCTACGAGCAGTACTTC.

This clonotype was observed a few times. The gene calls are TRBV29-1 and TRBJ1-3; no definite D call. This CDR3 is built from 14 residues. V lost 6 bases to trimming and J lost 0 bases, with 12 bases between them. Germline loops: CDR1 SQVTM, CDR2 ANQGSEA. For the CDR3, the DNA is TGCAGCGTCGAGGATAGTAGCTCTGGAAACACCATATATTTT. Its translation: CSVEDSSSGNTIYF.